The clone carrying this TCR beta chain was seen many times. What it binds is not known. These data belong to a study of regulatory T cells in long-lasting Graves disease. The overall study: Graves' patients with a new diagnosis had received antithyroid drugs under 3 months. Study results and caveats: Fewer public clonotypes were shared by new patients (roughly 910) than by persistent patients (about 3,000).

TCR beta libraries were built with iRepertoire HTBI primers and Arm-PCR of CDR3 regions. From the multiplex PCR reads, TCRdb called clonotypes with MiXCR, one entry per CDR3 protein. This table holds approximately 350,000 distinct CDR3 sequences, about a sixth found once. Time point indicated: newly diagnosed GD, antithyroid drugs for less than 3 months. RNA from PBMCs was the source of the TCR library. The V end was cut by 5 bases, the J end by 8 bases, with 18 bases between. The CDR3 is 15 residues long. Germline CDR1 and CDR2: SNHLY and FYNNEI. Another study also made use of these data, one on T cells in Graves' hyperthyroidism and ophthalmopathy. That study adds: It was considered stable Graves' hyperthyroidism when ophthalmopathy did not progress within 18 months. Initially, a first-round RT-PCR of the TCR CDR3 employed the HTBI primer set.

The J gene is TRBJ1-4, the V gene TRBV2, with TRBD1 as a possible D gene (5 bases). The sample in question was peripheral blood mononuclear cells (PBMCs), obtained at new diagnosis, from a patient treated with antithyroid drugs. The source of this sequence is a man in his forties or fifties with Graves disease. The CDR3 here is CASSLGAGIHEKLFF. The CDR3 DNA reads as TGTGCCAGCAGTTTAGGAGCAGGGATTCACGAAAAACTGTTTTTT.